This TCR beta chain is from a study of graft-versus-host responses after intestinal transplantation. The overall study: For around 3 years after anti-thymocyte globulin induction, all recipients took tacrolimus and steroids.

Worth noting for this clone: The antigen is unknown.

Repertoires were generated with immunoSEQ multiplex PCR, while TCRdb's copy carries only in-frame clones and drops some. The sample consists of over 75,000 clones, around 89% of them appearing once. Study results and limitations: Individuals who had graft-donor T cell macrochimerism had allografts that showed high graft-versus-host to host-versus-graft clonal ratios. Recipient marrow showed GvH clones, some seen first in ileum or blood.

The V gene end was trimmed by 5 bases and the J gene end by 4 bases; junction bases not matched to a gene: 5. This CDR3 has 14 residues. The germline CDR1 and CDR2 sequences are MNHNS and SASEGT. This receptor was obtained from a human donor who was the organ donor for an intestinal transplant. The chain joins TRBV6-1 to TRBJ1-2, with 9 bases aligning to TRBD1. Sequenced here: unstimulated CD4+ T cells sorted from spleen or lymph node cells, sampled before transplant. The CDR3 DNA sequence: TGTGCCAGCAGTTCACAGGGGGCACCCTATGGCTACACCTTC. It is translated as CASSSQGAPYGYTF.